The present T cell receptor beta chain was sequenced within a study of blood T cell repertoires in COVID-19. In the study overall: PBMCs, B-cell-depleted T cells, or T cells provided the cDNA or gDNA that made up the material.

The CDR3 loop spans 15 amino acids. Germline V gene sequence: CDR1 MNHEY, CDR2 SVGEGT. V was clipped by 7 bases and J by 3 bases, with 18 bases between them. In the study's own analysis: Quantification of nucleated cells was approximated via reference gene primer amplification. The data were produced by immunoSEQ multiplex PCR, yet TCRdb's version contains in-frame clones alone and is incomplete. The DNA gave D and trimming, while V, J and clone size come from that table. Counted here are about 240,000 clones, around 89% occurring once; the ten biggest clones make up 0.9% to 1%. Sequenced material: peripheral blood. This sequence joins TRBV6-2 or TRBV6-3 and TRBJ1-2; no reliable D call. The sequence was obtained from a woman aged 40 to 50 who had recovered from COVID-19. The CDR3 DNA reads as TGTGCCAGCACCCCCCTGGGGAGGTCAGACTATGGCTACACCTTC. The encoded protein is CASTPLGRSDYGYTF.